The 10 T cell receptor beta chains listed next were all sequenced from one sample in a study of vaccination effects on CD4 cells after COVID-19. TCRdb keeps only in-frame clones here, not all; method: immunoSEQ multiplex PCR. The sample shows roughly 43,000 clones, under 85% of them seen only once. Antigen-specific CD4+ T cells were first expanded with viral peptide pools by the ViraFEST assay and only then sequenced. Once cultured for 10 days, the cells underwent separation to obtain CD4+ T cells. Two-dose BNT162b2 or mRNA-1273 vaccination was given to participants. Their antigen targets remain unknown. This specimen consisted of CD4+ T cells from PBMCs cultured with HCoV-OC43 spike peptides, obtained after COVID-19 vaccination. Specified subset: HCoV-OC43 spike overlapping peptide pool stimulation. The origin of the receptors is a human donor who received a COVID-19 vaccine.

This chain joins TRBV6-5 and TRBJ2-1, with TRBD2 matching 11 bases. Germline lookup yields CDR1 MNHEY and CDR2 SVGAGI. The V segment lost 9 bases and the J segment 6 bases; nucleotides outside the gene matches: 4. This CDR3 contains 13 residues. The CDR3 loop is CASRLAGSNEQFF. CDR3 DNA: TGTGCCAGTCGACTAGCGGGAAGCAATGAGCAGTTCTTC.

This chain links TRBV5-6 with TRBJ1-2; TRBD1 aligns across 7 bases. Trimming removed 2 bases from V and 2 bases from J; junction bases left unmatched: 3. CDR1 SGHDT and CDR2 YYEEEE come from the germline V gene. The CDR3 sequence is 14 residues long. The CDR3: CASSFQGQNYGYTF. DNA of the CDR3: TGTGCCAGCAGCTTCCAGGGACAGAACTATGGCTACACCTTC.

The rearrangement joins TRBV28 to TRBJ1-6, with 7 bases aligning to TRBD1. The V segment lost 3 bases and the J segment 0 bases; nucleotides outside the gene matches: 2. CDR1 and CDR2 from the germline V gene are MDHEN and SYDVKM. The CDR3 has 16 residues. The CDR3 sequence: CASSLDRSSYNSPLHF. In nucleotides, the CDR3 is TGTGCCAGCAGTTTGGACAGGAGCTCCTATAATTCACCCCTCCACTTT.

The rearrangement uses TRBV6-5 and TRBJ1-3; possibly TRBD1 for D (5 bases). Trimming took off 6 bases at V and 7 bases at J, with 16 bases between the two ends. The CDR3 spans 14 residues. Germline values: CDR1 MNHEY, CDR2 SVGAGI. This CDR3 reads CASRTEARRNTIYF. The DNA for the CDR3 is TGTGCCAGCAGGACAGAGGCTCGGAGGAACACCATATATTTT.

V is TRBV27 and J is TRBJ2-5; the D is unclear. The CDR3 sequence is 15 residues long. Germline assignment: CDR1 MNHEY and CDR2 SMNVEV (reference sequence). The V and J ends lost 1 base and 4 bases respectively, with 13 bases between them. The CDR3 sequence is CASSLFARVGETQYF. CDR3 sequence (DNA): TGTGCCAGCAGTTTATTTGCGAGAGTGGGAGAGACCCAGTACTTC.

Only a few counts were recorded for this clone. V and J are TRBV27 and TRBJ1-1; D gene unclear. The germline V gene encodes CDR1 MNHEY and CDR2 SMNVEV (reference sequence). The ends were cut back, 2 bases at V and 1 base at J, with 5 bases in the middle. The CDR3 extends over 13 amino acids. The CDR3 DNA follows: TGTGCCAGCAGTTTACACAGGAACACTGAAGCTTTCTTT. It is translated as CASSLHRNTEAFF.

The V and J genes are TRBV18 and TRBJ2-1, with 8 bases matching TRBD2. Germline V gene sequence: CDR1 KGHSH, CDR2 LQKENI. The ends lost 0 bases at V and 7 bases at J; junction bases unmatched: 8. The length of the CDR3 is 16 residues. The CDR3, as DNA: TGTGCCAGCTCACCACCTGTCCTAGCGGGTGGTAATGAGCAGTTCTTC. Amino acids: CASSPPVLAGGNEQFF. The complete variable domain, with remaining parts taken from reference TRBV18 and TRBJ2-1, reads NAGVMQNPRHLVRRRGQEARLRCSPMKGHSHVYWYRQLPEEGLKFMVYLQKENIIDESGMPKERFSAEFPKEGPSILRIQQVVRGDSAAYFCASSPPVLAGGNEQFFGPGTRLTVL.

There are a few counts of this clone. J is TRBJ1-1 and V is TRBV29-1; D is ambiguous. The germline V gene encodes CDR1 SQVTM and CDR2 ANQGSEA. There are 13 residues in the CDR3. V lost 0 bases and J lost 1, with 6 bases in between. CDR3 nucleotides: TGCAGCGTTGAAGAAAACAGGAACACTGAAGCTTTCTTT. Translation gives CSVEENRNTEAFF.

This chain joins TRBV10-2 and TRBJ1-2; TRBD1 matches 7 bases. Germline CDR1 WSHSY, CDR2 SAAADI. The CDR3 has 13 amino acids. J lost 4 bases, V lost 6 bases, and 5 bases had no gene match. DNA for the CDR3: TGCGCCAGCAGCCGGGACAGCACCTATGGCTACACCTTC. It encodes CASSRDSTYGYTF.

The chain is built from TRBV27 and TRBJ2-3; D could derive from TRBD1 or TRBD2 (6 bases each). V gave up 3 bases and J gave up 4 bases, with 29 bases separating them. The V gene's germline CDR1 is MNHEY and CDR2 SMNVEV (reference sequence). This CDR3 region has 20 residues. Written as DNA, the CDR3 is TGTGCCAGCAGTTTTTGGGGGCAGGGAGGTGACTCGAGCGTCCCAGATACGCAGTATTTT. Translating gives CASSFWGQGGDSSVPDTQYF.